The clone carrying this T cell receptor (beta chain) turned up a few times. Its matching antigen is unknown. Amplified TCR beta CDR3 regions were obtained using RNA transcripts as template. Following a first-round RT-PCR that used HTBI primers, a second-round multiplex PCR was carried out. TCRdb reanalysed the multiplex PCR reads using MiXCR and keeps one entry per CDR3 protein. The top ten clones hold approximately 7% of a sample with roughly 610,000 distinct CDR3 sequences, 20% to 25% of them seen once. The CDR3 length is 16 residues. Unmatched junction bases numbered 11, after V lost 5 bases and J lost 2 bases. CDR1 is SGHTA, CDR2 FQGNSA, per germline. This entry is derived from a study of Graves' ophthalmopathy and Graves' hyperthyroidism. About the study: Peripheral blood (taken before any treatment) was collected at initial diagnosis.

Clinical symptoms and serum thyroxine were used for diagnosis; TRAb, thyroid ultrasound and orbital computed tomography were also relied on. PBMCs stemmed from around 10 ml of fresh peripheral blood. Study conclusions and caveats: Most expanded thyroid clonotypes above 0.001 frequency also appeared in blood.

The chain recombines TRBV7-2 with TRBJ2-5, with TRBD2 matching over 7 bases. This TCR was recovered from a woman younger than 35 with stable Graves' hyperthyroidism. Some clones in this sample may be carry-over from other donors' samples. The sample consisted of peripheral blood. The CDR3 sequence is CASSPAVVSGQETQYF. The CDR3 nucleotides read TGTGCCAGCAGCCCCGCCGTGGTTAGCGGGCAAGAGACCCAGTACTTC.